The following is a T cell receptor (beta chain) sequence with its context. What it binds is not known. This entry belongs to a study of cytomegalovirus exposure and HLA in healthy donors. PCR involved 60 Vbeta and 13 Jbeta primers. Some clones are missing from TCRdb's copy, which holds only in-frame ones; the method was immunoSEQ multiplex PCR. The data include more than 140,000 clones; the top ten clones carry about 2.2%. V lost 3 bases to trimming and J lost 3 bases, with 6 bases between them. The CDR3 totals 12 residues. Germline V gene data show CDR1 as MDHEN and CDR2 as SYDVKM. Study results and limitations: Researchers catalogued roughly 170 TCR beta chains as cytomegalovirus-associated.

The V gene is TRBV28, the J gene TRBJ2-7; D gene unclear. Sequencing was carried out using PBMCs. The receptor comes from a woman aged 18-29 years in good health and CMV-seronegative. The CDR3 DNA follows: TGTGCCAGCAGTTTTAGTGGCTACGAGCAGTACTTC. Translating it yields CASSFSGYEQYF.